This entry is about one TCR beta chain. Its antigen is as yet unknown. This sample is part of a study of cytomegalovirus exposure and HLA in healthy donors. Overall study results and limits: Specificity for CMV antigens was confirmed in vitro for a few of the CMV-associated chains.

The validation cohort, a group of 100 to 150 subjects, included the donors and was separate from the roughly 670-subject first cohort. The germline gives CDR1 SGHVS, CDR2 FQNEAQ. The CDR3 is 12 amino acids. Trimming pared 3 bases from V and 3 bases from J, leaving 5 bases between. Assay used: immunoSEQ multiplex PCR; TCRdb lists only in-frame clones, some missing. The table includes 160,000 or so clones, roughly nine tenths detected once. Sequenced material: PBMCs. The TCR originated in a man aged 18 to 35 in good health and CMV-seropositive. This chain connects TRBV7-8 to TRBJ1-1; D remains unclear. The CDR3 DNA reads as TGTGCCAGCAGCTTCGCGGACACTGAAGCTTTCTTT. Translating it yields CASSFADTEAFF.